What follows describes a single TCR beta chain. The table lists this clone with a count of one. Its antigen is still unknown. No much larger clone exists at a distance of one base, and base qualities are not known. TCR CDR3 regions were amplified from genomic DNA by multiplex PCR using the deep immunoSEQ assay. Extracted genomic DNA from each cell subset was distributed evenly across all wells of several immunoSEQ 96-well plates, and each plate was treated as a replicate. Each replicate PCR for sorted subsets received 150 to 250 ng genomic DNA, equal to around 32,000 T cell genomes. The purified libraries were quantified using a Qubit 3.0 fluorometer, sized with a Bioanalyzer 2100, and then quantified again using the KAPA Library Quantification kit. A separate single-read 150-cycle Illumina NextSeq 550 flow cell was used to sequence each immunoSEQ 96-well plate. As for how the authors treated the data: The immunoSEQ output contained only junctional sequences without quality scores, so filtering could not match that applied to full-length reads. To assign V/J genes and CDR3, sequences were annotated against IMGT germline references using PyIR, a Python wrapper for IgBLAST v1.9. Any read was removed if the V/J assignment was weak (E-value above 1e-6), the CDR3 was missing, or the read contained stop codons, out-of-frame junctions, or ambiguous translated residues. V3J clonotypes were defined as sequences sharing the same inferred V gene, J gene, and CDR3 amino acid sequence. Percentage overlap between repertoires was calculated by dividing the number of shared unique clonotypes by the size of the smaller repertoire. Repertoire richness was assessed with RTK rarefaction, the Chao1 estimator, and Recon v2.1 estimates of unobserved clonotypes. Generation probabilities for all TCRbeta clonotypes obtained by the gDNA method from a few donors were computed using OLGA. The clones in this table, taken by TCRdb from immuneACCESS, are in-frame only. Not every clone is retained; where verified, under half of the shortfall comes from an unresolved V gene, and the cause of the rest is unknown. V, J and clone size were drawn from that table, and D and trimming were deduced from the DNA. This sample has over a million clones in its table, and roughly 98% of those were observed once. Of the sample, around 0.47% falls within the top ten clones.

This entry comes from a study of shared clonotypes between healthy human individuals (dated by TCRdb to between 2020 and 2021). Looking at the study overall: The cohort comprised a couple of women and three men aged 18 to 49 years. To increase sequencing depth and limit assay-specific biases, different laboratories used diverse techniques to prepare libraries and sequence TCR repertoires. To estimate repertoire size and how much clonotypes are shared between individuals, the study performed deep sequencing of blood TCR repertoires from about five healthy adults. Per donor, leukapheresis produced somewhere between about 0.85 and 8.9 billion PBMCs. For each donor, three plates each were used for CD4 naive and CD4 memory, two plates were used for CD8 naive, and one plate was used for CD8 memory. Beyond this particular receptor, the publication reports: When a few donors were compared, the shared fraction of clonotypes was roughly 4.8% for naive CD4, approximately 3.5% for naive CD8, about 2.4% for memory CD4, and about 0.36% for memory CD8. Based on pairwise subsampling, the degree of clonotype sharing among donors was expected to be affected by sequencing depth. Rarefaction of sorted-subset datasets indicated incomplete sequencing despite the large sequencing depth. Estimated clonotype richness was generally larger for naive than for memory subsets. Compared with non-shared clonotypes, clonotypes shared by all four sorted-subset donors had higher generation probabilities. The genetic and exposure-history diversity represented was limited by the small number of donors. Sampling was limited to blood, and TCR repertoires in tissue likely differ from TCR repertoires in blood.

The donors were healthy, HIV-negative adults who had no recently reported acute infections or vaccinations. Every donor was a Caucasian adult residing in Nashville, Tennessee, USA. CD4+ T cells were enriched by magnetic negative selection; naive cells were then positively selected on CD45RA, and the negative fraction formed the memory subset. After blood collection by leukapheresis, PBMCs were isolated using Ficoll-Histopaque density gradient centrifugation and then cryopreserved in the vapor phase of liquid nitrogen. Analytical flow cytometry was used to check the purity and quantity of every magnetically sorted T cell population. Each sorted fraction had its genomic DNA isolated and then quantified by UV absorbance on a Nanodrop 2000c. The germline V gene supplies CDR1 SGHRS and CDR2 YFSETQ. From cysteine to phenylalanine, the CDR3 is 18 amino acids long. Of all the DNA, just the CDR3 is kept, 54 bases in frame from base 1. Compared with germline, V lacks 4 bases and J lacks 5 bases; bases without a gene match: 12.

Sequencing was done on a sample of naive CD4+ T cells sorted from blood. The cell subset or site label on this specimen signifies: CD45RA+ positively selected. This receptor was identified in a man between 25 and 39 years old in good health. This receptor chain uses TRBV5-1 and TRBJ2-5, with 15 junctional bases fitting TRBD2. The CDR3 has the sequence CASSVGLAGGLVSETQYF. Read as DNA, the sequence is TGCGCCAGCAGCGTGGGACTAGCGGGGGGACTGGTCTCGGAGACCCAGTACTTC.